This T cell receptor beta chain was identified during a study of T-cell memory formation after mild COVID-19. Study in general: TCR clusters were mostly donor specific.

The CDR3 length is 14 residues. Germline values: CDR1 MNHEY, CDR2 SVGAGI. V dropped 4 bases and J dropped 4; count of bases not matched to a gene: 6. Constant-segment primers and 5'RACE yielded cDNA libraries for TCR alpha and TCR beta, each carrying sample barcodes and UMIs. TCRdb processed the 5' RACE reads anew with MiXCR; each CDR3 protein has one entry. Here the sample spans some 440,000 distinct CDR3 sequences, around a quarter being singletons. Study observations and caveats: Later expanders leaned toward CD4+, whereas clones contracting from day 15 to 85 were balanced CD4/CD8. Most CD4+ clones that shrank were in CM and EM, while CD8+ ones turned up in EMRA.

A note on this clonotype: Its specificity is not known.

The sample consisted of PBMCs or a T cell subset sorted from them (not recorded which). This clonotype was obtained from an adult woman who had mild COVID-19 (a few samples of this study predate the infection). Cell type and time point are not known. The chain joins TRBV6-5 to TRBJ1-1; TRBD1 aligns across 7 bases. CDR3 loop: CASSSLDRSTEAFF. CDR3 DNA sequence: TGTGCCAGCAGTTCCCTGGACAGGTCCACTGAAGCTTTCTTT.